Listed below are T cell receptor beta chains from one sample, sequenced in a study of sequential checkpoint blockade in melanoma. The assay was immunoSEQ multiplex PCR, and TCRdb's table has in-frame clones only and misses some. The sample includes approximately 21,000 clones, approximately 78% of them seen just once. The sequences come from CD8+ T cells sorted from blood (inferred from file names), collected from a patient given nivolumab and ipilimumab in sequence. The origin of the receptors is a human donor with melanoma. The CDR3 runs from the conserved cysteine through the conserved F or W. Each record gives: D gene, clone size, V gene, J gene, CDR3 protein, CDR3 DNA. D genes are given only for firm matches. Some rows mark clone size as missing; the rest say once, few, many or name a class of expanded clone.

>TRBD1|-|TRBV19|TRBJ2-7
CASSISTGQGGTYEQYF
TGTGCCAGTAGTATATCCACCGGACAGGGAGGAACCTACGAGCAGTACTTC
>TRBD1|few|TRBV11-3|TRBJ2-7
CASSIGQGEQYF
TGTGCCAGCAGCATCGGACAGGGAGAGCAGTACTTC
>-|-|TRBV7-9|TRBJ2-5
CASSAYGTAGETQYF
TGTGCCAGCAGCGCATATGGGACGGCGGGGGAGACCCAGTACTTC
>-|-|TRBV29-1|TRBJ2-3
CSVEDPVSGSTDTQYF
TGCAGCGTTGAAGATCCCGTCAGCGGGAGCACAGATACGCAGTATTTT
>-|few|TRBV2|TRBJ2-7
CASSRDSYEQYF
TGTGCCAGCAGTCGGGACTCCTACGAGCAGTACTTC
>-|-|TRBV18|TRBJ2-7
CASSPDADRGRGYEQYF
TGTGCCAGCTCACCCGACGCGGATCGGGGTAGAGGCTACGAGCAGTACTTC
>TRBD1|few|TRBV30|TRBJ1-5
CAWSVAGTGNQPQHF
TGTGCCTGGAGTGTCGCCGGGACAGGGAATCAGCCCCAGCATTTT
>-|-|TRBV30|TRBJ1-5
CAWSSKGAGGQPQHF
TGTGCCTGGAGTTCAAAGGGAGCCGGCGGTCAGCCCCAGCATTTT
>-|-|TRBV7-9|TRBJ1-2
CASSLGDSRIANYGYTF
TGTGCCAGCAGCCTGGGAGATTCGAGGATCGCTAACTATGGCTACACCTTC
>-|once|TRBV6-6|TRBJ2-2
CASSPGVYGELFF
TGTGCCAGCAGCCCGGGGGTCTACGGGGAGCTGTTTTTT
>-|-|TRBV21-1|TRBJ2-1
CASSISSGGHNEQFF
TGTGCCAGCAGCATTTCTAGCGGGGGCCACAATGAGCAGTTCTTC
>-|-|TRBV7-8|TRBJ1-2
CASSLAQDSYGYTF
TGTGCCAGCAGCTTAGCACAGGACAGCTATGGCTACACCTTC
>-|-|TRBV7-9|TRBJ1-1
CASSSYRDTEAFF
TGTGCCAGCAGCTCGTACAGGGACACTGAAGCTTTCTTT
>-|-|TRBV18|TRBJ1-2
CASSPLGGDGYGYTF
TGTGCCAGCTCACCCCTCGGGGGAGATGGCTATGGCTACACCTTC
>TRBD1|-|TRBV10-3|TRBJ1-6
CAISEGRGDISPLHF
TGTGCCATCAGTGAGGGCAGGGGGGATATTTCACCCCTCCACTTT
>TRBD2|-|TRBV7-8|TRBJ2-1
CASSSLAGSSNEQFF
TGTGCCAGCAGCTCCTTAGCGGGATCAAGCAATGAGCAGTTCTTC
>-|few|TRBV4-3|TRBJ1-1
CASSHATGPNTEAFF
TGCGCCAGCAGCCACGCTACAGGGCCTAACACTGAAGCTTTCTTT
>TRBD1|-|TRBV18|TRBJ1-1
CASSPRTGMNTEAFF
TGTGCCAGCTCACCTCGGACAGGGATGAACACTGAAGCTTTCTTT
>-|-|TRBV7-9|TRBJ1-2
CASSFLYGEKPKGYTF
TGTGCCAGCAGCTTTCTATACGGGGAGAAACCTAAAGGCTACACCTTC
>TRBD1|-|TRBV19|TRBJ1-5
CASSLTGLDNQPQHF
TGTGCCAGTAGTTTGACAGGGTTGGACAATCAGCCCCAGCATTTT
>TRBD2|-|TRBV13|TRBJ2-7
CASSLKGSGRRYEQYF
TGTGCCAGCAGCTTAAAGGGAAGCGGGAGGCGGTACGAGCAGTACTTC
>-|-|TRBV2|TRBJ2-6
CATTGSGANVLTF
TGTGCCACCACAGGGTCCGGGGCCAACGTCCTGACTTTC
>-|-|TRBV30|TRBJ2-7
CAWSPRRDLYSYEQYF
TGTGCCTGGAGTCCGCGTCGAGACTTATACTCCTACGAGCAGTACTTC
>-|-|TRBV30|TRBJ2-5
CAWNPGTPLGEQYF
TGTGCCTGGAATCCCGGGACTCCCCTAGGAGAGCAGTACTTC
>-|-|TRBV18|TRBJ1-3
CASSPLMTGSSGNTIYF
TGTGCCAGCTCACCCTTAATGACAGGAAGCTCTGGAAACACCATATATTTT
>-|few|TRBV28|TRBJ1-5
CASRLGAGRNQPQHF
TGTGCCAGCAGGCTGGGGGCAGGGAGAAATCAGCCCCAGCATTTT
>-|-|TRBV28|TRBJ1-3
CASSLYIPGNTIYF
TGTGCCAGCAGTTTATACATACCTGGAAACACCATATATTTT
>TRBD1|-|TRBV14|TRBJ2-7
CASSRAGTGAYEQYF
TGTGCCAGCAGCCGAGCCGGGACAGGGGCCTACGAGCAGTACTTC
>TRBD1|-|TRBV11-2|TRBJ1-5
CASSLQGDNQPQHF
TGTGCCAGCAGCCTACAGGGGGATAATCAGCCCCAGCATTTT
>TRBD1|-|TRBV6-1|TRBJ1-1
CASSTDRDTEAFF
TGTGCCAGCAGTACTGACAGGGACACTGAAGCTTTCTTT
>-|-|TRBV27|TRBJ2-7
CASSLTRDSQTQYF
TGTGCCAGCAGTTTAACCCGGGATTCACAAACGCAGTACTTC